One sample yielded the 13 T cell receptor beta chains listed below, sequenced in a study of OX40 agonist ivuxolimab in advanced cancers. Here immunoSEQ multiplex PCR was the method, and the copy in TCRdb shows in-frame clones only, minus some. The repertoire holds approximately 50,000 clones, with roughly 91% as singletons. The starting material was CD4+ or CD8+ T cells sorted from blood, obtained in a trial of the OX40 agonist ivuxolimab. Source of these receptors: an adult with an advanced solid tumor such as melanoma, head and neck, liver or kidney cancer.

The gene calls are TRBV7-2 and TRBJ2-1; 10 positions agree with TRBD2. CDR3 size: 16 residues. V lost 5 bases to trimming and J lost 4 bases; unmatched junction nucleotides: 8. Germline CDR1 SGHTA, CDR2 FQGNSA. The CDR3 region is CASSQRGTSVYNEQFF. The CDR3 bases are TGTGCCAGCAGCCAAAGGGGGACTAGCGTATACAATGAGCAGTTCTTC.

CDR3 sequence: CASSQLRRLAGKYF. CDR3 coding DNA: TGCGCCAGCAGTCAATTAAGAAGGCTGGCAGGCAAGTACTTC. The chain is built from TRBV23-1 and TRBJ2-5; no clear D. TRBV23-1 is sorted into the ORF group, with uncertain function. Deletions cut 1 base from V and 12 bases from J, with 18 bases between. This CDR3 has 14 residues.

The chain has TRBV4-3 and TRBJ2-1; 8 bases are a match to TRBD1. The V gene's germline CDR1 is LGHNA and CDR2 YSLEER. V shed 0 bases and J 9 bases; nucleotides not matched to a gene: 7. The CDR3 is 15 amino acids. CDR3 nucleotides: TGCGCCAGCAGCCAAGATAATCAGGGGGCTGGTGAGCAGTTCTTC. Protein sequence: CASSQDNQGAGEQFF.

This chain joins TRBV9 and TRBJ2-2, with 10 bases aligning to TRBD2. CDR3 size: 17 residues. Germline V lookup: CDR1 SGDLS, CDR2 YYNGEE. After removal of 4 bases from V and 4 bases from J, the junction contained 10 bases not matched to a gene. The CDR3 reads CASSTRSLAGVTGELFF. Written as DNA, the CDR3 is TGTGCCAGCAGCACCCGGTCCCTAGCGGGAGTCACCGGGGAGCTGTTTTTT.

The chain employs TRBV30 and TRBJ2-5; possibly TRBD2 for D (6 bases). Germline loops: CDR1 GTSNPN, CDR2 SVGIG (reference sequence). The germline V and J ends were trimmed by 4 bases and 9 bases, with 12 bases remaining between them. The CDR3 has 11 amino acids. CDR3 residues: CAWTSWGAQYF. Here the CDR3 DNA reads TGTGCCTGGACAAGCTGGGGGGCCCAGTACTTC.

This sequence joins TRBV10-1 and TRBJ2-2, with a possible D match to TRBD2 (6 bases). The CDR3 has 13 residues. Germline V gene sequence: CDR1 WNHNN, CDR2 SYGVQD (reference sequence). The ends were cut back, 6 bases at V and 4 bases at J, with 9 bases in the middle. The CDR3 sequence is CASSGSSTGELFF. For the CDR3, the DNA is TGCGCCAGCAGCGGGAGTAGCACCGGGGAGCTGTTTTTT.

The V call is TRBV18, the J call TRBJ2-3; 9 positions match TRBD1. After removal of 4 bases from V and 6 bases from J, the junction contained 8 bases not matched to a gene. The V gene's germline CDR1 is KGHSH and CDR2 LQKENI. This CDR3 spans 15 amino acids. The CDR3 sequence is CASSHRDRVSDTQYF. The CDR3 coding sequence is TGTGCCAGCTCACATCGGGACAGGGTTTCGGATACGCAGTATTTT.

This clone came up once. This sequence joins TRBV7-9 and TRBJ2-7, with D perhaps assigned TRBD1 or TRBD2 (6 bases each). CDR3 size: 15 residues. The germline V and J ends were trimmed by 3 bases and 4 bases, with 16 bases remaining between them. The germline CDR1 and CDR2 sequences are SEHNR and FQNEAQ (reference sequence). CDR3 DNA sequence: TGTGCCAGCAGCTTCCACAGTAGGGGGGCGTACGAGCAGTACTTC. Translated: CASSFHSRGAYEQYF.

The CDR3 is CACALGALYNEQFF. The CDR3 DNA is TGTGCCTGTGCATTAGGGGCTCTTTACAATGAGCAGTTCTTC. This rearrangement joins TRBV30 to TRBJ2-1; D is perhaps TRBD1 (5 bases). The germline gives CDR1 GTSNPN, CDR2 SVGIG (reference sequence). With 6 bases removed from V and 4 bases from J, the gap between germline ends came to 16 bases. The CDR3 contains 14 residues.

J is TRBJ2-3 and V is TRBV9; TRBD1 aligns across 10 bases. Germline V CDR1 and CDR2: SGDLS, YYNGEE. Trimming removed 3 bases from V and 1 base from J; junction bases left unmatched: 2. This CDR3 is 15 amino acids long. The CDR3 region is CASSADRGRTDTQYF. For the CDR3, the DNA is TGTGCCAGCAGCGCCGACAGGGGGCGCACAGATACGCAGTATTTT.

The gene calls are TRBV7-6 and TRBJ2-1, with 14 bases aligning to TRBD2. Trimming at V came to 1 base and at J to 8 bases, leaving 4 bases not matched to a gene. Germline V gene lookup returns CDR1 SGHVS and CDR2 FNYEAQ. CDR3 length equals 16 residues. The CDR3 bases are TGTGCCAGCAGCTTAGGACTAGCGGGAGGGGGCCATGAGCAGTTCTTC. It is translated as CASSLGLAGGGHEQFF.

The CDR3 spells CASSNQGHNQPQHF. The CDR3 bases are TGTGCCAGCAGCAACCAGGGTCACAATCAGCCCCAGCATTTT. The chain carries TRBV7-9 and TRBJ1-5; D is perhaps TRBD1 (5 bases). V lost 5 bases and J 3 bases, leaving 11 bases between the germline ends. Germline-derived CDR1 and CDR2 are SEHNR and FQNEAQ (reference sequence). This CDR3 spans 14 amino acids.

The chain links TRBV10-3 to TRBJ1-2; tentatively, D is TRBD1 (5 bases). This CDR3 is 15 amino acids long. V was clipped by 10 bases and J by 4 bases, with 22 bases between them. Per the germline V gene, CDR1 is ENHRY and CDR2 is SYGVKD. The CDR3: CATGDPGRTLYGYTF. CDR3 DNA sequence: TGTGCCACGGGGGATCCGGGACGGACCCTCTATGGCTACACCTTC.